The 26 T cell receptor beta chains given below trace back to one sample, sequenced in a study of T cell responses to AZD1222 COVID-19 vaccine. Data came from immunoSEQ multiplex PCR; TCRdb stores just in-frame clones and leaves some out. The data contain approximately 98,000 clones, roughly 89% of them singletons. The sample here was peripheral blood, taken on day 0 of MenACWY control vaccination. Receptors were obtained from an adult in good health.

The J gene is TRBJ1-2, the V gene TRBV14, with D uncertain. CDR3 size: 13 residues. CDR1 is SGHDN, CDR2 FVKESK, per germline. V was clipped by 4 bases and J by 4 bases, with 10 bases between them. CDR3 region: CASSPWIIYGYTF. CDR3 bases: TGTGCCAGCAGCCCTTGGATCATCTATGGCTACACCTTC.

The chain combines TRBV6-5 with TRBJ2-1; TRBD2 is a possible D gene (5 bases). CDR1 is MNHEY and CDR2 is SVGAGI in the germline V gene. The CDR3 has 15 amino acids. Trimming removed 6 bases from V and 2 bases from J, with 14 bases in between. The CDR3 spells CASRDFQIPYNEQFF. Written as DNA, the CDR3 is TGTGCCAGCAGGGACTTCCAAATCCCCTACAATGAGCAGTTCTTC.

The chain has TRBV11-2 and TRBJ2-5; D perhaps matches TRBD1 (5 bases). CDR1 is SGHAT, CDR2 FQNNGV, per germline. CDR3 size: 14 residues. V dropped 5 bases and J dropped 2 bases, with 12 bases sitting between them. CDR3 residues: CASSLRTTQETQYF. In DNA, the CDR3 is TGTGCCAGCAGCCTTCGGACAACTCAAGAGACCCAGTACTTC.

The chain is built from TRBV3-1 (or the pseudogene TRBV3-2) and TRBJ1-2; D unclear. Trimming stripped 3 bases from V and 4 bases from J, with 6 bases between. CDR1 is LGHDT and CDR2 is YNNKEL in the germline V gene (reference sequence). This CDR3 spans 12 amino acids. CDR3 in DNA: TGTGCCAGCAGCCAGAGTCGCTATGGCTACACCTTC. Translating it yields CASSQSRYGYTF.

The table lists this clone with a count of one. The gene calls are TRBV7-2 and TRBJ2-1; D perhaps matches TRBD1 (5 bases). Germline assignment: CDR1 SGHTA and CDR2 FQGNSA. Deletions cut 6 bases from V and 0 bases from J, with 6 bases between. This CDR3 spans 13 amino acids. CDR3 nucleotide sequence: TGTGCCAGCAGGACAGACTCCTACAATGAGCAGTTCTTC. Amino acid sequence: CASRTDSYNEQFF.

The chain links TRBV9 to TRBJ2-5; 10 bases line up with TRBD2. The CDR3 contains 15 residues. J was trimmed by 5 bases and V by 3 bases; bases with no gene match: 7. Per the germline V gene, CDR1 is SGDLS and CDR2 is YYNGEE. The CDR3 here is CASSARLAGGETQYF. The CDR3 bases are TGTGCCAGCAGCGCCCGACTAGCGGGTGGGGAGACCCAGTACTTC.

The chain employs TRBV15 and TRBJ2-7; perhaps D is TRBD1 or TRBD2 (5 bases each). Trimming left V 0 bases short and J 4 bases short, with 7 bases between. Per germline, CDR1 LNHNV and CDR2 YYDKDF (reference sequence). The CDR3 runs to 13 residues. In DNA, the CDR3 is TGTGCCACCAGCAGAGAGGGGACGTACGAGCAGTACTTC. As protein: CATSREGTYEQYF.

This clone was picked up a small number of times. This chain uses TRBV19 with TRBJ1-2; 8 nucleotides match TRBD1. This CDR3 spans 15 amino acids. V lost 6 bases and J lost 7; bases outside the gene matches: 13. The germline gives CDR1 LNHDA, CDR2 SQIVND (reference sequence). The chain's CDR3 is CASSLSGTGGGGYTF. In DNA form, the CDR3 reads TGTGCCAGTAGCCTGTCCGGGACAGGCGGTGGTGGCTACACCTTC.

This chain joins TRBV14 and TRBJ1-5; 10 bases fit TRBD1. This CDR3 has 14 residues. Germline V lookup: CDR1 SGHDN, CDR2 FVKESK. The CDR3 loop is CAGLRQGARQPQHF. CDR3 DNA sequence: TGTGCGGGGCTGAGACAGGGGGCTAGGCAGCCCCAGCATTTT.

The V call is TRBV27, the J call TRBJ1-1; 7 bases agree with TRBD1. V lost 3 bases to trimming and J lost 5 bases; unmatched junction nucleotides: 3. Germline V gene sequence: CDR1 MNHEY, CDR2 SMNVEV (reference sequence). The CDR3 spans 13 residues. The CDR3 protein is CASSLTQGTEAFF. The CDR3 DNA reads as TGTGCCAGCAGTTTGACACAGGGGACTGAAGCTTTCTTT.

The CDR3 loop reads CASSYSGTPNQPQHF. The CDR3 bases are TGTGCCAGCAGCTACTCCGGGACACCCAATCAGCCCCAGCATTTT. V and J are TRBV7-9 and TRBJ1-5, with D maybe TRBD1 (6 bases). This CDR3 contains 15 residues. Trimming took off 4 bases at V and 3 bases at J, with 13 bases between the two ends. Germline CDR1 reads SEHNR; CDR2 reads FQNEAQ (reference sequence). The full variable domain, in which reference TRBV7-9 and TRBJ1-5 provide the parts outside the CDR3, is DTGVSQNPRHKITKRGQNVTFRCDPISEHNRLYWYRQTLGQGPEFLTYFQNEAQLEKSRLLSDRFSAERPKGSFSTLEIQRTEQGDSAMYLCASSYSGTPNQPQHFGDGTRLSIL.

V gene TRBV11-2 combines with J gene TRBJ1-1; D is undetermined. V lost 1 base and J lost 1, with 4 bases in between. Germline V lookup: CDR1 SGHAT, CDR2 FQNNGV. CDR3 length: 13 amino acids. The CDR3 here is CASSLVPNTEAFF. The CDR3 DNA sequence: TGTGCCAGCAGCTTAGTCCCGAACACTGAAGCTTTCTTT.

The rearrangement uses TRBV7-9 and TRBJ1-1; D perhaps matches TRBD1 (5 bases). This CDR3 spans 15 amino acids. Germline CDR1 and CDR2: SEHNR and FQNEAQ (reference sequence). The V end lost 2 bases, the J end lost 1 base, and 11 bases lay between the germline ends. In nucleotides, the CDR3 is TGTGCCAGCAGCTTAAGAGCGGGGGAGAACACTGAAGCTTTCTTT. It is translated as CASSLRAGENTEAFF.

The chain recombines TRBV5-4 with TRBJ1-5, with unresolved D. The CDR3 is 15 residues long. From germline, CDR1 is SGHNT and CDR2 YYREEE (reference sequence). The V end lost 0 bases, the J end lost 1 base, and 8 bases lay between the germline ends. This CDR3 reads CASSLGGQSNQPQHF. Here the CDR3 DNA reads TGTGCCAGCAGCTTGGGCGGGCAGAGCAATCAGCCCCAGCATTTT.

A word on this clone: Its ends do not fully match the called genes, so a read error is possible. V is TRBV7-7 and J is TRBJ2-1; 7 bases line up with TRBD1. CDR3 length equals 13 residues. Germline V gene lookup returns CDR1 SSHAT and CDR2 FNYEAQ (reference sequence). The CDR3 loop reads CASSPGTDAEQFF. DNA of the CDR3: TGTGCTAGCAGCCCTGGGACAGATGCTGAGCAGTTCTTC.

This chain links TRBV7-9 with TRBJ1-4, with D unclear. Germline CDR1 is SEHNR and CDR2 is FQNEAQ (reference sequence). Trimming took off 3 bases at V and 15 bases at J, with 14 bases between the two ends. This CDR3 has 12 residues. The CDR3 is CASSLVDDRVFF. The CDR3 DNA sequence: TGTGCCAGCAGCTTGGTCGACGACCGAGTGTTTTTT.

Only a few counts were recorded for this clone. The rearrangement joins TRBV4-1 to TRBJ1-2; D ambiguous. This CDR3 has 17 amino acids. Germline V gene sequence: CDR1 MGHRA, CDR2 YSYEKL. Deletions cut 0 bases from V and 7 bases from J, with 21 bases between. DNA of the CDR3: TGCGCCAGCAGCCAAGAAACCATCCGAGCCACCCTAGGTGGCTACACCTTC. Translated, it gives CASSQETIRATLGGYTF.

This clone was counted a single time. Other DNA sequences from this sample encode an identical CDR3 as well. The chain couples TRBV30 to TRBJ2-5, with 7 bases matching TRBD1. The CDR3 runs to 11 residues. With 4 bases clipped from V and 4 bases from J, the junction kept 0 bases outside the gene matches. Germline lookup yields CDR1 GTSNPN and CDR2 SVGIG (reference sequence). The CDR3 coding sequence is TGTGCCTGGACAGGGGGAGAGACCCAGTACTTC. It encodes CAWTGGETQYF.

In regard to this clone: Within the sample, other DNA sequences also encode this same CDR3. The J gene is TRBJ2-7, the V gene TRBV4-2; 8 nucleotides agree with TRBD1. Per germline, CDR1 LGHNA and CDR2 YNFKEQ. Germline trimming cut 3 bases from V and 3 bases from J; bases unmatched to any gene: 4. The CDR3 is 14 amino acids. This chain's CDR3 is CASSQDRDFYEQYF. In DNA, the CDR3 is TGTGCCAGCAGCCAGGACAGGGACTTCTACGAGCAGTACTTC.

Worth noting for this clone: The junction does not match germline at one end; this may be a read error. The V gene is TRBV6-5, the J gene TRBJ2-3; 12 bases are a match to TRBD1. This CDR3 is built from 15 residues. CDR1 is MNHEY and CDR2 is SVGAGI in the germline V gene. The CDR3 DNA reads as TGTGCCAGCACGCCCGGGACAGGGGGCACTGATACGCAGTATTTT. Translation: CASTPGTGGTDTQYF.

The chain employs TRBV5-4 and TRBJ1-1; D is undetermined. The length of the CDR3 is 13 residues. From germline, CDR1 is SGHNT and CDR2 YYREEE (reference sequence). Trimming took off 3 bases at V and 4 bases at J, with 10 bases between the two ends. The DNA for the CDR3 is TGTGCCAGCAGCTCACCCAGGCGCACTGAAGCTTTCTTT. Its translation: CASSSPRRTEAFF.

This clone was seen a few times. The V gene is TRBV7-3, the J gene TRBJ2-1; D gene unclear. CDR1 and CDR2 (germline): SGHTA, FQGTGA. The CDR3 has 17 amino acids. V was trimmed by 0 bases and J by 6 bases, leaving 18 bases between them. In DNA, the CDR3 is TGTGCCAGCAGCTTAACCGGCTCCACGCATACGAGCAATGAGCAGTTCTTC. Amino acid sequence: CASSLTGSTHTSNEQFF. The full variable domain, in which reference TRBV7-3 and TRBJ2-1 provide the parts outside the CDR3, is GAGVSQTPSNKVTEKGKYVELRCDPISGHTALYWYRQSLGQGPEFLIYFQGTGAADDSGLPNDRFFAVRPEGSVSTLKIQRTERGDSAVYLCASSLTGSTHTSNEQFFGPGTRLTVL.

This rearrangement joins TRBV5-1 to TRBJ2-6; 10 positions agree with TRBD1. The ends lost 7 bases at V and 2 bases at J; junction bases unmatched: 3. Germline values: CDR1 SGHRS, CDR2 YFSETQ. This CDR3 contains 15 residues. For the CDR3, the DNA is TGCGCCAGCGTGACAGGGGGCCCTGGGGCCAACGTCCTGACTTTC. Translation gives CASVTGGPGANVLTF.

V is TRBV5-4 and J is TRBJ2-7; TRBD2 might be the D (6 bases). V lost 6 bases and J lost 2, with 15 bases in between. This CDR3 region has 14 residues. Germline V gives CDR1 SGHNT, CDR2 YYREEE (reference sequence). The CDR3 region is CASKRGDSTYEQYF. Here the CDR3 DNA reads TGTGCCAGCAAGCGCGGGGACTCCACCTACGAGCAGTACTTC.

The chain is built from TRBV19 and TRBJ1-5; no firm D call. Germline V gene sequence: CDR1 LNHDA, CDR2 SQIVND (reference sequence). The CDR3 sequence is 16 residues long. Trimming shortened V by 7 bases and J by 0 bases, and 16 bases separated the two germline ends. Written as DNA, the CDR3 is TGTGCCAGTACCGAAGGAAGGTTATTTAGCAATCAGCCCCAGCATTTT. Translated, it gives CASTEGRLFSNQPQHF.

The rearrangement joins TRBV6-4 to TRBJ2-3; no clear D gene. The V and J ends lost 2 bases and 2 bases respectively, with 5 bases between them. Germline values: CDR1 MRHNA, CDR2 SNTAGT. The CDR3 length is 13 residues. The CDR3 protein is CASSDRATDTQYF. CDR3 sequence (DNA): TGTGCCAGCAGTGACAGGGCCACAGATACGCAGTATTTT.